Listed below are T cell receptor beta chains from one sample, sequenced in a study of T cell repertoires in cytomegalovirus infection. TCRdb reanalysed the reads using MiXCR and keeps one entry per CDR3 protein. The sample carries roughly 920,000 distinct CDR3 sequences, around 29% recorded once. These TCRs' antigens remain unknown. The sample in question was cultured CD8+ T cells from PBMCs, obtained from culture after CMV antigen stimulation. These receptors were collected from a human donor in good health (CMV status not recorded). Some clones in this sample may be carry-over from other donors' samples. Both conserved end residues are part of each CDR3. The D gene is left open where the match is weak.

j_call v_call d_call cdr3_aa
TRBJ2-5 TRBV20-1 - CSARGGGGGWETQYF
TRBJ1-2 TRBV5-4 TRBD1 CASSIRTGTNYGYTF
TRBJ1-1 TRBV5-4 - CASSTGQFNTEAFF
TRBJ2-1 TRBV9 TRBD2 CASSVGLAIGNEQFF
TRBJ2-7 TRBV19 - CASSTGQKDEQYF
TRBJ2-2 TRBV4-1 TRBD1 CASSHGTGSTGELFF
TRBJ1-1 TRBV2 - CASSSGGEGAFF
TRBJ2-5 TRBV5-6 - CASSLGRGLIETQYF
TRBJ1-1 TRBV27 - CASGMFSYTEAFF
TRBJ2-1 TRBV7-2 TRBD1 CASSWDRAPFF
TRBJ1-2 TRBV6-6 - CASSYPLGPKELYGYTF
TRBJ1-5 TRBV9 - CASSPSLGYNQPQHF
TRBJ1-1 TRBV6-5 - CASSYGRNTEAFF
TRBJ2-1 TRBV7-2 - CASSWGPLTMDEQFF
TRBJ2-2 TRBV27 TRBD1 CASSLSVDRGEELFF
TRBJ2-1 TRBV19 - CASSPERGDYNEQFF
TRBJ1-2 TRBV4-3 TRBD1 CASSHSAPGGGDGYTF
TRBJ2-6 TRBV5-6 - CASITQRTGSGANVLTF
TRBJ1-1 TRBV5-6 - CASSLGGGDLNTEAFF
TRBJ1-2 TRBV19 - CASSIALGSAEGNYGYTF
TRBJ1-2 TRBV2 TRBD1 CASIDRVLKANYGYTF
TRBJ2-1 TRBV28 TRBD2 CASSLSGLAGRSNSYNEQFF
TRBJ2-1 TRBV20-1 - CSAREPWENEQFF
TRBJ1-4 TRBV19 - CASGSGKLFF
TRBJ2-5 TRBV7-9 TRBD2 CASSSPVGRTSGGVQETQYF
TRBJ2-1 TRBV7-9 TRBD1 CARGQNNEQFF
TRBJ1-3 TRBV7-9 TRBD1 CASSPGQAIYF
TRBJ2-2 TRBV6-5 TRBD1 CASSPIQGAGTGELFF
TRBJ2-2 TRBV5-6 - CASSLGTNTGELFF
TRBJ1-1 TRBV29-1 TRBD1 CSVDNRIGDRATEAFF
TRBJ2-1 TRBV4-1 - CASSPPGYNEQFF
TRBJ2-7 TRBV5-8 - CASSLAHYEQYF
TRBJ2-1 TRBV27 - CASSRGEISYNEQFF
TRBJ2-5 TRBV6-6 - CASLGQPGWTQYF
TRBJ1-2 TRBV4-1 - CASSQQSGGNYGYTF
TRBJ2-1 TRBV4-3 - CASSQGQGGGEQFF
TRBJ1-2 TRBV27 - CASSLSWGGSYGYTF
TRBJ1-1 TRBV6-5 - CASGQLLNTEAFF
TRBJ2-6 TRBV7-6 - CASSSAGSGANVLTF
TRBJ2-5 TRBV7-9 - CASSPGGPGTQYF
TRBJ2-5 TRBV5-8 - CASSPDMDPSTQYF
TRBJ2-3 TRBV10-2 - CAGAGTNSDTQYF
TRBJ1-2 TRBV7-8 TRBD1 CASSLPGTAYGYTF
TRBJ1-2 TRBV5-4 - CASSLIEVPNYGYTF
TRBJ2-3 TRBV7-3 TRBD2 CASSMTSGGLDTQYF
TRBJ2-1 TRBV7-6 TRBD1 CASSDRNRGTYNEQFF
TRBJ2-5 TRBV7-9 TRBD1 CASSSPLRQGRETQYF
TRBJ2-4 TRBV18 TRBD2 CASSPDYGAGVAKNIQYF
TRBJ1-1 TRBV7-8 - CASSLVFDMNTEAFF
TRBJ2-1 TRBV25-1 - CASSERDNSYNEQFF
TRBJ2-1 TRBV7-9 - CASSPKDNRPEQFF
TRBJ2-1 TRBV19 TRBD1 CATRDRSYNEQFF
TRBJ2-3 TRBV12-3/TRBV12-4 - CASTTRLSDTQYF
TRBJ2-1 TRBV27 TRBD2 CASSSSGGPAYNEQFF
TRBJ2-7 TRBV20-1 - CSARPRGAGIYEQYF
TRBJ2-1 TRBV7-9 - CVSSLAQRGGHNEQFF
TRBJ1-5 TRBV2 - CASSEQPPNSNQPQHF
TRBJ1-4 TRBV7-9 - CASSFQGGNEKLFF
TRBJ1-3 TRBV12-3/TRBV12-4 - CASSLPLQGYTSGNTIYF